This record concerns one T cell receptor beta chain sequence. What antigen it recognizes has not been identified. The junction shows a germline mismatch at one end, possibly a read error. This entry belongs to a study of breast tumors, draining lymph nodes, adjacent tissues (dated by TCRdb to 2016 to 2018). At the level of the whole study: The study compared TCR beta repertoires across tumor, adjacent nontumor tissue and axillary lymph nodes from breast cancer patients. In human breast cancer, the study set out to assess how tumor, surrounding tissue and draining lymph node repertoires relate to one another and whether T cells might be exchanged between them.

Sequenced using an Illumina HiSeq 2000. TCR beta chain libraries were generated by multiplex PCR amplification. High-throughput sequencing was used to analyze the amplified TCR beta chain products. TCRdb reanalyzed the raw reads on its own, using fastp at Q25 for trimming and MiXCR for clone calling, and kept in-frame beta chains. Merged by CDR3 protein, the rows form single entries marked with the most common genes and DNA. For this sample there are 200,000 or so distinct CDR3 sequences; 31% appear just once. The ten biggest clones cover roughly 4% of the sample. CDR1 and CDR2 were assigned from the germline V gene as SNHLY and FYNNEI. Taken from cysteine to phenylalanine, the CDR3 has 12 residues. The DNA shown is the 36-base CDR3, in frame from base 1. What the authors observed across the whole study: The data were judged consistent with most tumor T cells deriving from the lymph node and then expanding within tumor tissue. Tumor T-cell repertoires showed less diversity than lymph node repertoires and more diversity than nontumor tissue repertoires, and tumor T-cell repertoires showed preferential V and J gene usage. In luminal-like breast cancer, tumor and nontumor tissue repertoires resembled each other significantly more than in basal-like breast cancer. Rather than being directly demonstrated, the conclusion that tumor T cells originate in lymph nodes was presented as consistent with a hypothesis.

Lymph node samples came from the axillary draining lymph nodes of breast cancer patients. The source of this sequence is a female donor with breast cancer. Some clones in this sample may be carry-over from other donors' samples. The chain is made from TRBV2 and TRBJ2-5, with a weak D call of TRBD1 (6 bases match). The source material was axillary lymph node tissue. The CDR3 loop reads CASRAGEGTQYF. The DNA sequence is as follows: TGCGCCAGCAGGGCAGGGGAAGGGACCCAGTACTTC. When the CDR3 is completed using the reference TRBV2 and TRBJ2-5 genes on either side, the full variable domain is EPEVTQTPSHQVTQMGQEVILRCVPISNHLYFYWYRQILGQKVEFLVSFYNNEISEKSEIFDDQFSVERPDGSNFTLKIRSTKLEDSAMYFCASRAGEGTQYFGPGTRLLVL.